This T cell receptor (beta chain) originates from a study of blood T cell repertoires in COVID-19. Study details: T cells, B-cell-depleted T cells, or PBMCs provided the cDNA or gDNA that served as material.

J was trimmed by 3 bases and V by 6 bases; bases with no gene match: 7. CDR1 and CDR2 from the germline V gene are SGHAT and FQNNGV. The CDR3 length is 15 residues. Authors' data handling: Using reference gene primer amplification, nucleated cell counts were estimated. TCRdb's copy holds only in-frame clones and misses some; the assay was immunoSEQ multiplex PCR. The DNA was the basis for D and trimming; V, J and clone size are from that table. The sample records some 230,000 clones, about nine tenths being singletons. The chain uses TRBV11-2 and TRBJ2-5; 10 nucleotides match TRBD2. Input material: peripheral blood. The source of this sequence is a man younger than 40 who had recovered from COVID-19. CDR3 in DNA: TGTGCCAGCAGGCGCAGCGGGGGGGCCGAAGAGACCCAGTACTTC. Translating it yields CASRRSGGAEETQYF.